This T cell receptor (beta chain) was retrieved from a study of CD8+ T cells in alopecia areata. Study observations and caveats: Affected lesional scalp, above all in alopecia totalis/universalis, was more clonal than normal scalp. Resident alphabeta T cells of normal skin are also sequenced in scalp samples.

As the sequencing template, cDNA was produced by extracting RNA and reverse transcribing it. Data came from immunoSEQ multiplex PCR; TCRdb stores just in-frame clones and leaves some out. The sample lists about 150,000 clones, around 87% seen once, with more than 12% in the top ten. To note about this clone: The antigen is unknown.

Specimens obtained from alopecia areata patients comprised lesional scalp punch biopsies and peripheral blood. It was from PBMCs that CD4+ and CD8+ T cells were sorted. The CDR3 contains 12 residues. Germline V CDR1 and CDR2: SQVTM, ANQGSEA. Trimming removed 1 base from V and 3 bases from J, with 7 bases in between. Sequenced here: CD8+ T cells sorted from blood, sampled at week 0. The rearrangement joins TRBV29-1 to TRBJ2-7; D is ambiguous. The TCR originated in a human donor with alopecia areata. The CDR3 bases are TGCAGCGTTGAAGGCGAAAACTACGAGCAGTACTTC. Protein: CSVEGENYEQYF.